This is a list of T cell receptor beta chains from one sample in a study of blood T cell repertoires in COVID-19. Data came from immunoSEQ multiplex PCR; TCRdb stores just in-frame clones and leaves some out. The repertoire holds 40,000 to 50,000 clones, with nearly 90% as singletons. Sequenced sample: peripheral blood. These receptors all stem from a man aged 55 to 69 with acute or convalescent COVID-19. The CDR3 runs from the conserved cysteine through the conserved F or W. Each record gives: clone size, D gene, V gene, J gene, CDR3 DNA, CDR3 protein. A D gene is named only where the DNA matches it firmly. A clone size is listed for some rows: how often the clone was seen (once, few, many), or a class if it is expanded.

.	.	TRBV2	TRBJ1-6	TGTGCCACGGGGGGGAGGGGAGACTCACCCCTCCACTTT	CATGGRGDSPLHF
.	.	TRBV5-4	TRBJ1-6	TGTGCCAGCAGCATACAGGGTTTTAATTCACCCCTCCACTTT	CASSIQGFNSPLHF
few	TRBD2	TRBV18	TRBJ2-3	TGTGCCAGCTCACGCGGACTAGCTGAGACAGATACGCAGTATTTT	CASSRGLAETDTQYF
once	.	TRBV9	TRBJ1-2	TGTGCCAGCAGCCGTGGACAGACCTATGGCTACACCTTC	CASSRGQTYGYTF
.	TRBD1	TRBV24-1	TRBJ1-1	TGTGCCACCAGTGAGCATTACAGGGGTCTGAACACTGAAGCTTTCTTT	CATSEHYRGLNTEAFF
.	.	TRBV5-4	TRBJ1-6	TGTGCCAGCAGCTTGGATCGGAGCTCCTATAATTCACCCCTCCACTTT	CASSLDRSSYNSPLHF
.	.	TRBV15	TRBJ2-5	TGTGCCACCAGCAGAGATAGAGCTTATCGAGGGGAGACCCAGTACTTC	CATSRDRAYRGETQYF
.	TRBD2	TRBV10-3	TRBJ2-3	TGTGCCATCAGTGAGGGTGGGACTAGCGCGGTGCAGGGGACAGATACGCAGTATTTT	CAISEGGTSAVQGTDTQYF
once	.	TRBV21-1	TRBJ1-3	TGTGCCAGCAGCAACTGGGAGAGGCTACGCTCTGGAAACACCATATATTTT	CASSNWERLRSGNTIYF
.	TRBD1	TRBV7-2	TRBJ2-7	TGTGCCAGCAGATGGGGACAGGGCCCACACTACGAGCAGTACTTC	CASRWGQGPHYEQYF
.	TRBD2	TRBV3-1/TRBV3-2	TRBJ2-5	TGTGCCAGCAGCCCCGATCTAGCGGGGGGACAAGAGACCCAGTACTTC	CASSPDLAGGQETQYF
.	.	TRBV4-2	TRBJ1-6	TGTGCCAGCAGCCAAGATCAGGGTGACCCAGGGTCACCCCTCCACTTT	CASSQDQGDPGSPLHF
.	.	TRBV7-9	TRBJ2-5	TGTGCCAGCAGCTTATCGGTAGAGACCCAGTACTTC	CASSLSVETQYF
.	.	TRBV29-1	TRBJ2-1	TGCAGCGTCGATTTAGCGGAGAAGGCCTCCTACAATGAGCAGTTCTTC	CSVDLAEKASYNEQFF
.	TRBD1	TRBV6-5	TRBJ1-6	TGTGCCAGCAGTCCTACAGGGGGCCATAATTCACCCCTCCACTTT	CASSPTGGHNSPLHF
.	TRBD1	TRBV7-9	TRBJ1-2	TGTGCCAGCAGCCGACAGGGGCTCTATGGCTACACCTTC	CASSRQGLYGYTF
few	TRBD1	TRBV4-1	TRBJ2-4	TGCGCCAGCAGCCAAGTCTGGGACAGGGGACCCAAAAACATTCAGTACTTC	CASSQVWDRGPKNIQYF
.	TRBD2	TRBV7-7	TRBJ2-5	TGTGCTAGCAGCTTAGCGCCCCGGGGGGGTCAAGAGACCCAGTACTTC	CASSLAPRGGQETQYF
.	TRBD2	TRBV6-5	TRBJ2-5	TGTGCCAGCAGCAAGAGCGGGGGCGTCCGGGAGACCCAGTACTTC	CASSKSGGVRETQYF
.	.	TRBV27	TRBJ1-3	TGTGCCAGCAGGAGAGAGGGGGTATCTGGAAACACCATATATTTT	CASRREGVSGNTIYF
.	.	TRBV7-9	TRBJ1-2	TGTGCCAGCAGCTTAGTAGGAGGTGGCTACACCTTC	CASSLVGGGYTF
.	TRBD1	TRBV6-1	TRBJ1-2	TGTGCCAGCAGTGGGCGACAGGGGGGGATTAACTATGGCTACACCTTC	CASSGRQGGINYGYTF
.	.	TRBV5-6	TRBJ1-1	TGTGCCAGCAGCCGAGGGAGGGGCCCTGAAGCTTTCTTT	CASSRGRGPEAFF
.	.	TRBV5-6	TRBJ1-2	TGTGCCAGCAGCTTGGGGGCCCGACCAGCCTATGGCTACACCTTC	CASSLGARPAYGYTF
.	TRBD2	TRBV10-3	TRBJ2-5	TGTGCCATCAGTGATGGAGCGGGGGGGCCGTTTGAGACCCAGTACTTC	CAISDGAGGPFETQYF
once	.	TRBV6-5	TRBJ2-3	TGTGCCAGCATGGGAGCGAGCCTCCGGGATACGCAGTATTTT	CASMGASLRDTQYF
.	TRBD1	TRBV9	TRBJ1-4	TGTGCCAGCAGCGTAGGGTCCCAGACAGGGGGTGAAAAACTGTTTTTT	CASSVGSQTGGEKLFF
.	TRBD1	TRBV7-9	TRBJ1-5	TGTGCCAGCAGTTCCACAGGGGGCGGGCGTCAGCCCCAGCATTTT	CASSSTGGGRQPQHF
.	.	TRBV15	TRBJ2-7	TGTGCCACCAGCAGAGATCCCGTCTACGAGCAGTACTTC	CATSRDPVYEQYF
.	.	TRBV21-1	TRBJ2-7	TGTGCCAGCAGCGTTCCGGGACAGGGTTTTTACGAGCAGTACTTC	CASSVPGQGFYEQYF
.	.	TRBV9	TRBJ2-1	TGTGCCAGCAGCTCCGATTCAGGGAATGAGCAGTTCTTC	CASSSDSGNEQFF
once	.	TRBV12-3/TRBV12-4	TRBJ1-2	TGTGCCAGCAGTTTAGAGGGGAATAGGGGCTACACCTTC	CASSLEGNRGYTF
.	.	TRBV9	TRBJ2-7	TGTGCCAGCAGCCCCGGGGGCTACGAGCAGTACTTC	CASSPGGYEQYF
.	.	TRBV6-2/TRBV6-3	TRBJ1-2	TGTGCCAGCAGTTACTATCTTGCGGATGGCTACACCTTC	CASSYYLADGYTF
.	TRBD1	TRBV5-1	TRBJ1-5	TGCGCCAGAATCGACAGGGGAGGCAATCAGCCCCAGCATTTT	CARIDRGGNQPQHF
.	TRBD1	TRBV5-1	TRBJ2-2	TGCGCCAGCGTTTCTTTTCGAGGGGGCGCAGGCACCGGGGAGCTGTTTTTT	CASVSFRGGAGTGELFF
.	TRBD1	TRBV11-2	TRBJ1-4	TGTGCCAGCAGTCCACTGGACAGGGGCCATGAAAAACTGTTTTTT	CASSPLDRGHEKLFF
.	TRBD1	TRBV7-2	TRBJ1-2	TGTGCCAGCAGCTACGGGGACAGGGTCGCTGGCTACACCTTC	CASSYGDRVAGYTF
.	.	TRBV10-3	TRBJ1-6	TGTGCCATCAGTGAGTCGGGCAATTCACCCCTCCACTTT	CAISESGNSPLHF
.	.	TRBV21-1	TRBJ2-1	TGTGCCAGCAGCACACGCCGCCGGGACAGGACCTCCAATGAGCAGTTCTTC	CASSTRRRDRTSNEQFF
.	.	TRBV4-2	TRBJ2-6	TGTGCCAGCAGCCAAGACGAAGGACTGACCACTGGGGCCAACGTCCTGACTTTC	CASSQDEGLTTGANVLTF
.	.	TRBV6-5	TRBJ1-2	TGTGCCAGCAATTCAGGACACGCCAACTATGGCTACACCTTC	CASNSGHANYGYTF
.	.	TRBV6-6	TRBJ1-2	TGTGCCAGCATTGGCGGGGTTGACTATGGCTACACCTTC	CASIGGVDYGYTF
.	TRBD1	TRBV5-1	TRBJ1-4	TGCGCCAGCAGCCCGGGACAGGGGGCGCAGGGTGAAAAACTGTTTTTT	CASSPGQGAQGEKLFF
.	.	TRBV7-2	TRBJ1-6	TGTGCCTCCCACCGGAGTGAGGGCTATAATTCACCCCTCCACTTT	CASHRSEGYNSPLHF
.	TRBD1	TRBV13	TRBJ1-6	TGTGCCAGCAGCCCAGGGGGTAGCGGATCACCCCTCCACTTT	CASSPGGSGSPLHF